The TCR beta chain described here comes from a study of cytomegalovirus exposure and HLA in healthy donors. Study information: The 90 to 150 validation repertoires used a platform that matched the one used for the approximately 610 first-cohort repertoires, as a later analysis reported.

Findings and limits, study-wide: A later analysis found first-cohort TCR clusters tended to co-occur in the roughly 120 validation repertoires. Cytomegalovirus-associated TCR beta chains were listed, numbering roughly 150.

The V gene's germline CDR1 is GTSNPN and CDR2 SVGIG (reference sequence). The CDR3 has 11 amino acids. V was cut by 1 base and J by 8 bases, with 5 bases left in between. Assay used: immunoSEQ multiplex PCR; TCRdb lists only in-frame clones, some missing. The sample includes some 190,000 clones, around nine tenths of them seen just once. Worth noting for this clone: The antigen remains unidentified.

Sequenced input: PBMCs. This TCR was sampled from a man aged 30 to 45 in good health and CMV-seropositive. J is TRBJ1-4 and V is TRBV30; TRBD1 is a possible D gene (5 bases). The CDR3 nucleotides are TGTGCCTGGAGTGGGGGGGAAAAACTGTTTTTT. This sequence encodes CAWSGGEKLFF. Full variable domain (outside the CDR3, taken from reference TRBV30 and TRBJ1-4): SQTIHQWPATLVQPVGSPLSLECTVEGTSNPNLYWYRQAAGRGLQLLFYSVGIGQISSEVPQNLSASRPQDRQFILSSKKLLLSDSGFYLCAWSGGEKLFFGSGTQLSVL.